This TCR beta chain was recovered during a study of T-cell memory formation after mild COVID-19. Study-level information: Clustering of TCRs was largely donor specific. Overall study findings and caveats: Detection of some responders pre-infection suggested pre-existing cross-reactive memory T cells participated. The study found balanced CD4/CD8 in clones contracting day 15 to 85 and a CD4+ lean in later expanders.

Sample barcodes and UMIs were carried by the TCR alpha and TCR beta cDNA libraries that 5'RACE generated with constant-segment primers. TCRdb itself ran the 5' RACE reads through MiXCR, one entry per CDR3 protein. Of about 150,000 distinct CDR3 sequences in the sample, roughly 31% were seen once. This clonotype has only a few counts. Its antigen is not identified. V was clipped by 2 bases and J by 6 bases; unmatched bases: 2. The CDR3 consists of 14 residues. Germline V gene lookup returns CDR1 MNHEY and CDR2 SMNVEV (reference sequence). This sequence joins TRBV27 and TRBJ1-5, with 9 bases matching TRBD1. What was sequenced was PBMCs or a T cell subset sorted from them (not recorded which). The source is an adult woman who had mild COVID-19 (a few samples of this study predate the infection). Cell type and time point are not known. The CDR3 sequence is CASSLRQGGQPQHF. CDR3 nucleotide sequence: TGTGCCAGCAGTTTACGACAGGGGGGTCAGCCCCAGCATTTT.